This T cell receptor beta chain was identified during a study of Graves' ophthalmopathy and Graves' hyperthyroidism. General study points: Ophthalmopathy progression was predicted with roughly 68% sensitivity and around 72% specificity.

CDR3 regions of TCR beta were amplified from RNA transcripts. HTBI primers were used in a first-round RT-PCR, which preceded a second-round multiplex PCR. TCRdb independently ran MiXCR on the multiplex PCR reads; one entry per CDR3 protein. The repertoire holds about 370,000 distinct CDR3 sequences, with about 18% as singletons. In this cohort's terms, stable hyperthyroidism meant no ophthalmopathy by 18 months of follow-up. Newly diagnosed hyperthyroidism donors, aged 18 to 65, duration under 2 months. Other autoimmune diseases, uncontrolled infections, pregnancy and lactation each led to patient exclusion. A word on this clonotype: Antigen: not known.

The V end lost 2 bases, the J end lost 5 bases, and 9 bases lay between the germline ends. Per germline, CDR1 GTSNPN and CDR2 SVGIG (reference sequence). CDR3 size: 12 residues. The gene calls are TRBV30 and TRBJ1-1; unclear D gene. The source of this sequence is an adult woman with stable Graves' hyperthyroidism. Sequenced sample: peripheral blood. The DNA for the CDR3 is TGTGCCTGGAGTCTAAGTTGGACTGAAGCTTTCTTT. Translating it yields CAWSLSWTEAFF. Filled out from reference TRBV30 and TRBJ1-1, the complete variable domain reads SQTIHQWPATLVQPVGSPLSLECTVEGTSNPNLYWYRQAAGRGLQLLFYSVGIGQISSEVPQNLSASRPQDRQFILSSKKLLLSDSGFYLCAWSLSWTEAFFGQGTRLTVV.